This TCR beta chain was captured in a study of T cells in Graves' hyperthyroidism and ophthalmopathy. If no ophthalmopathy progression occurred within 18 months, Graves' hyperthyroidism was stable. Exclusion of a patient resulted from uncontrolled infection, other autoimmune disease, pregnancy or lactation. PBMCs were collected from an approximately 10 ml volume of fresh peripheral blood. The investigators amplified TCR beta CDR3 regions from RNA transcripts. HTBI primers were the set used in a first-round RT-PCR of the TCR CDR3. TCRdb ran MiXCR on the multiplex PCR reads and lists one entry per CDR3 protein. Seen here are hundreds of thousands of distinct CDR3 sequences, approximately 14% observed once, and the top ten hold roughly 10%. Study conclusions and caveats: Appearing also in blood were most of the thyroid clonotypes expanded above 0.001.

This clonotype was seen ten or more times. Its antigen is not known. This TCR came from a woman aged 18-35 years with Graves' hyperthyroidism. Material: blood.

The CDR3: CASGRQPPYNEQFF. In DNA, the CDR3 is TGTGCCAGCGGAAGGCAGCCCCCCTACAATGAGCAGTTCTTC. V usage is TRBV28 and J usage is TRBJ2-1; D unclear. CDR1 is MDHEN and CDR2 is SYDVKM in the germline V gene. The V end was cut by 8 bases, the J end by 2 bases, with 13 bases between. This CDR3 spans 14 amino acids. Together with reference TRBV28 and TRBJ2-1, the CDR3 gives the full variable domain: DVKVTQSSRYLVKRTGEKVFLECVQDMDHENMFWYRQDPGLGLRLIYFSYDVKMKEKGDIPEGYSVSREKKERFSLILESASTNQTSMYLCASGRQPPYNEQFFGPGTRLTVL.